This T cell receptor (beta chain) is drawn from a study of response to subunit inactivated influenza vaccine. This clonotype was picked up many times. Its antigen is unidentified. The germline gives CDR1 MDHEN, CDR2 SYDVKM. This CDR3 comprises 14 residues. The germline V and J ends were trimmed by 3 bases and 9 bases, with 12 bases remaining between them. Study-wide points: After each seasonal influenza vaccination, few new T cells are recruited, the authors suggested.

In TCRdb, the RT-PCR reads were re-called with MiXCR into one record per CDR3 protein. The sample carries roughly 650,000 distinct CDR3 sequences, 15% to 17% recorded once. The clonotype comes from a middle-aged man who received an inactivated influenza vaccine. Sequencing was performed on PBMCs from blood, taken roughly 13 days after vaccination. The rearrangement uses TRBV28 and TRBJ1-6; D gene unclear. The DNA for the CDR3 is TGTGCCAGCAGTTTTCATCTAGTTGGTTCACCCCTCCACTTT. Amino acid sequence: CASSFHLVGSPLHF. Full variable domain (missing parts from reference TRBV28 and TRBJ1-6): DVKVTQSSRYLVKRTGEKVFLECVQDMDHENMFWYRQDPGLGLRLIYFSYDVKMKEKGDIPEGYSVSREKKERFSLILESASTNQTSMYLCASSFHLVGSPLHFGNGTRLTVT.